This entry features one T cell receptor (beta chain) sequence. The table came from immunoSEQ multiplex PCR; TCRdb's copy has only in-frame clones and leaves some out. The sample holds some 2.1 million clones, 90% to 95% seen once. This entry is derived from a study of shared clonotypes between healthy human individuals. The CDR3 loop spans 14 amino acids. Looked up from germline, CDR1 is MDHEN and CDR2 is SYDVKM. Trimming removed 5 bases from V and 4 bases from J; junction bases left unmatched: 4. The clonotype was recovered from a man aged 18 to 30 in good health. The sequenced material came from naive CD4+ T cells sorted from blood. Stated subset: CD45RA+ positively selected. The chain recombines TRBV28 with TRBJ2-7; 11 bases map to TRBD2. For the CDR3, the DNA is TGTGCCAGCAGTGGCCTAGCGGGGGGATACGAGCAGTACTTC. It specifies CASSGLAGGYEQYF.